A single sample gave rise to the 9 T cell receptor beta chains below, sequenced in a study of early T cells in non-severe SARS-CoV-2 infection. TCRdb reprocessed the 5' RACE reads with MiXCR, giving one entry per CDR3 protein. The sample holds approximately 84,000 distinct CDR3 sequences, about 16% seen once. Sequenced: whole blood. These receptors came from an adult who was a healthcare worker with PCR-confirmed SARS-CoV-2 infection or an uninfected control (not recorded which).

This clonotype has just a few counts. The chain is built from TRBV6-2 or TRBV6-3 and TRBJ1-2; D unclear. In germline, CDR1 is MNHEY, CDR2 SVGEGT. The CDR3 loop spans 13 amino acids. The V end was cut by 2 bases, the J end by 4 bases, with 8 bases between. Here the CDR3 DNA reads TGTGCCAGCAGTTACGAGGCAAGCTATGGCTACACCTTC. This translates into CASSYEASYGYTF.

This chain uses TRBV2 with TRBJ2-7; TRBD1 matches at 10 bases. Per germline, CDR1 SNHLY and CDR2 FYNNEI. J lost 7 bases, V lost 4 bases, and 1 base had no gene match. This CDR3 is built from 12 residues. CDR3 sequence (DNA): TGTGCCAGCAGTGGGACAGGGGGTGAGCAGTACTTC. It translates to CASSGTGGEQYF.

The chain employs TRBV19 and TRBJ2-3, with TRBD1 as a possible D gene (6 bases). V was trimmed by 5 bases and J by 0 bases, leaving 18 bases between them. CDR3 length equals 17 residues. CDR1 is LNHDA, CDR2 SQIVND, per germline (reference sequence). CDR3 residues: CASSPRGYTGSTDTQYF. The CDR3 DNA follows: TGTGCCAGTAGTCCCCGAGGTTATACAGGGAGCACAGATACGCAGTATTTT.

Only a few counts were recorded for this clonotype. The chain recombines TRBV14 with TRBJ2-1; no clear D gene. The CDR3 contains 14 residues. CDR1 and CDR2 from the germline V gene are SGHDN and FVKESK. V lost 3 bases to trimming and J lost 2 bases, with 8 bases between them. CDR3 nucleotide sequence: TGTGCCAGCAGCCATACTGCCACCTACAATGAGCAGTTCTTC. Encoded protein: CASSHTATYNEQFF.

This clonotype came up a few times. The chain joins TRBV30 to TRBJ2-7; perhaps TRBD2 as D (6 bases). This CDR3 contains 14 residues. The germline V and J ends were trimmed by 4 bases and 2 bases, with 15 bases remaining between them. Germline assignment: CDR1 GTSNPN and CDR2 SVGIG (reference sequence). CDR3 nucleotides: TGTGCCTGGATTGATCTCCGGGGGACCTACGAGCAGTACTTC. It encodes CAWIDLRGTYEQYF.

This rearrangement joins TRBV10-3 to TRBJ2-7, with D perhaps assigned TRBD1 or TRBD2 (5 bases each). V lost 2 bases to trimming and J lost 0 bases, with 14 bases between them. Germline CDR1 and CDR2: ENHRY and SYGVKD. The length of the CDR3 is 16 residues. The CDR3, as DNA: TGTGCCATCAGTGAGCGCAGGGACGGTAGCTCCTACGAGCAGTACTTC. Amino acid sequence: CAISERRDGSSYEQYF.

The J gene is TRBJ1-2, the V gene TRBV3-1, with a weak D call TRBD1 (6 bases). Germline CDR1 reads LGHDT; CDR2 reads YNNKEL (reference sequence). Trimming left V 6 bases short and J 4 bases short, with 15 bases between. CDR3 length: 14 residues. The DNA for the CDR3 is TGTGCCAGCAGTTACGACAGGACCCCCTATGGCTACACCTTC. This translates into CASSYDRTPYGYTF.

This clonotype was detected only a few times. The J gene is TRBJ2-1, the V gene TRBV11-2; 8 nucleotides align to TRBD1. The CDR3 totals 15 residues. Germline V CDR1 and CDR2: SGHAT, FQNNGV. The V gene end was trimmed by 5 bases and the J gene end by 2 bases; junction bases not matched to a gene: 5. The CDR3: CASSQTGDPYNEQFF. CDR3 nucleotide sequence: TGTGCCAGCAGCCAGACAGGGGACCCCTACAATGAGCAGTTCTTC. Combining the CDR3 with reference TRBV11-2 and TRBJ2-1 gives the whole variable domain EAGVAQSPRYKIIEKRQSVAFWCNPISGHATLYWYQQILGQGPKLLIQFQNNGVVDDSQLPKDRFSAERLKGVDSTLKIQPAKLEDSAVYLCASSQTGDPYNEQFFGPGTRLTVL.

This clonotype was seen only a few times. The chain combines TRBV29-1 with TRBJ1-2; D might be TRBD1 (5 bases). Deletions cut 6 bases from V and 4 bases from J, with 12 bases between. The CDR3 runs to 12 residues. CDR1 is SQVTM and CDR2 is ANQGSEA in the germline V gene. Written as DNA, the CDR3 is TGCAGCGTGGCCCGGGGCAGCTATGGCTACACCTTC. This sequence encodes CSVARGSYGYTF.